This T cell receptor (beta chain) was found in a study of chemoradiotherapy in HPV16-positive cancers. Data came from immunoSEQ multiplex PCR; TCRdb stores just in-frame clones and leaves some out. There are several thousand clones in the sample; around four fifths occur only once, and approximately 15% lies in the top ten. The germline V gene encodes CDR1 MNHNS and CDR2 SASEGT. The CDR3 is made up of 15 amino acids. As concerns this clone: One junction end does not reproduce the germline sequence, and a read error may be involved.

This chain uses TRBV6-1 with TRBJ2-7; TRBD1 is a possible D gene (5 bases). The biological material was taken from a patient who underwent chemoradiotherapy. This TCR was recovered from a human donor with HPV-associated anogenital cancer. DNA of the CDR3: TGTGCCAGCAGAGAAGACAGCGCCAGCTCCTACGAGCAGTACTTC. It encodes CASREDSASSYEQYF.